Each of the 10 T cell receptor beta chains below was sequenced from the same sample in a study of shared T cell receptors in the human thymus. Clones were sequenced by immunoSEQ multiplex PCR, and TCRdb holds only the in-frame ones, with some missing. Of 500,000 to 550,000 clones in the sample, 78% are singletons; the top ten hold more than 0.01%. The data also belong to a second study, concerning human thymus T cells.

The specimen was thymocytes. Receptors originate from a boy less than two years old with a congenital heart defect.

J is TRBJ2-7 and V is TRBV4-2; the D is unclear. The CDR3 covers 13 residues. V was cut by 0 bases and J by 6 bases, with 9 bases left in between. Germline V gene data show CDR1 as LGHNA and CDR2 as YNFKEQ. The CDR3 loop is CASSQDRSAEQYF. In nucleotides, the CDR3 is TGTGCCAGCAGCCAAGATAGAAGCGCCGAGCAGTACTTC.

This clone was observed a single time. The rearrangement joins TRBV4-1 to TRBJ2-7, with TRBD2 matching 8 bases. J gave up 3 bases and V 8 bases, and 15 bases lay outside the gene matches. This CDR3 has 16 residues. Germline V gene data show CDR1 as MGHRA and CDR2 as YSYEKL. CDR3 region: CASGPTGREVVYEQYF. The CDR3 nucleotides are TGCGCCAGCGGGCCAACCGGGCGGGAGGTGGTCTACGAGCAGTACTTC.

The rearrangement joins TRBV11-2 to TRBJ2-7, with 7 bases lining up with TRBD1. This CDR3 is built from 16 residues. The V segment lost 1 base and the J segment 1 base; nucleotides outside the gene matches: 7. Germline V gene data show CDR1 as SGHAT and CDR2 as FQNNGV. The DNA for the CDR3 is TGTGCCAGCAGCTTAGCCTGGGACAGTCCTTCCTACGAGCAGTACTTC. Translating it yields CASSLAWDSPSYEQYF.

DNA of the CDR3: TGTGCCAGCAGCCCGGTTTGGGACAGGGGCTACGAGCAGTACTTC. This encodes CASSPVWDRGYEQYF. The chain joins TRBV5-6 to TRBJ2-7; TRBD1 matches 10 bases. The CDR3 contains 15 residues. Germline V CDR1 and CDR2: SGHDT, YYEEEE. V gave up 4 bases and J gave up 3 bases; unmatched junction bases: 7. The complete variable domain, with remaining parts taken from reference TRBV5-6 and TRBJ2-7, reads DAGVTQSPTHLIKTRGQQVTLRCSPKSGHDTVSWYQQALGQGPQFIFQYYEEEERQRGNFPDRFSGHQFPNYSSELNVNALLLGDSALYLCASSPVWDRGYEQYFGPGTRLTVT.

This clone was counted a single time. This chain connects TRBV30 to TRBJ1-4; 8 bases align to TRBD1. Germline trimming cut 0 bases from V and 8 bases from J; bases unmatched to any gene: 20. The CDR3 has 19 amino acids. Germline CDR1 reads GTSNPN; CDR2 reads SVGIG (reference sequence). CDR3 protein: CAWSVKGREVDRAGEKLFF. Here the CDR3 DNA reads TGTGCCTGGAGTGTAAAAGGAAGGGAGGTGGACAGGGCGGGCGAAAAACTGTTTTTT.

The rearrangement links TRBV6-4 to TRBJ2-7, with a possible D match to TRBD2 (5 bases). Germline CDR1 reads MRHNA; CDR2 reads SNTAGT. CDR3 size: 14 residues. Deletions cut 6 bases from V and 3 bases from J, with 15 bases between. In nucleotides, the CDR3 is TGTGCCAGCAGCTTGGACTCAACTGACTACGAGCAGTACTTC. Amino acids: CASSLDSTDYEQYF.

A single count supports this clone. The chain couples TRBV30 to TRBJ2-4, with 8 bases identical to TRBD2. V lost 4 bases, J lost 1 base, and 12 bases stayed unmatched. Germline loops: CDR1 GTSNPN, CDR2 SVGIG (reference sequence). The CDR3 is 17 residues long. As DNA, the CDR3 is TGTGCCTGGAAGTACGGGAGGGCCATGGTCGCCAAAAACATTCAGTACTTC. Its protein is CAWKYGRAMVAKNIQYF.

This chain uses TRBV10-3 with TRBJ2-7, with D possibly matching TRBD2 (5 bases). Trimming pared 8 bases from V and 9 bases from J, leaving 26 bases between. Germline V gene sequence: CDR1 ENHRY, CDR2 SYGVKD. The length of the CDR3 is 15 residues. CDR3 residues: CAISLRDQGPKPQYF. CDR3 nucleotides: TGTGCCATCTCCCTACGGGATCAAGGACCTAAACCGCAGTACTTC.

The chain links TRBV19 to TRBJ1-4; D gene unclear. The CDR3 spans 13 residues. Germline-derived CDR1 and CDR2 are LNHDA and SQIVND (reference sequence). The V and J ends lost 7 bases and 5 bases respectively, with 11 bases between them. The CDR3 spells CASMGRLNEKLFF. CDR3 nucleotides: TGTGCCAGTATGGGCCGATTGAATGAAAAACTGTTTTTT.

The chain uses TRBV28 and TRBJ2-7; 10 nucleotides agree with TRBD2. Germline loops: CDR1 MDHEN, CDR2 SYDVKM. The CDR3 is 13 amino acids. Trimming removed 7 bases from V and 5 bases from J; junction bases left unmatched: 5. In DNA form, the CDR3 reads TGTGCCAGCAAGTCAAGCGGGAGGGACGAGCAGTACTTC. It codes for CASKSSGRDEQYF.